This T cell receptor beta chain was retrieved from a study of blood T cell repertoires in COVID-19. Study-level background: Some COVID-19 samples were acute and others convalescent; all came from the United States, Italy and Spain. From T cells, B-cell-depleted T cells, or PBMCs came the material, which was cDNA or gDNA.

How the authors handled the data: Scientists estimated how many nucleated cells there were by amplifying reference gene primers. Generated by immunoSEQ multiplex PCR, the TCRdb table keeps only in-frame clones and is missing some. Clone size and V and J calls were adopted from that table, with D and trimming inferred from the DNA. The sample contains 650,000 to 800,000 clones, approximately 90% of which appear only once. This clone has a single count. Germline-derived CDR1 and CDR2 are LGHNA and YSLEER. Trimming stripped 0 bases from V and 10 bases from J, with 18 bases between. The length of the CDR3 is 15 residues.

The chain carries TRBV4-3 and TRBJ1-1; possible D gene TRBD1, 5 bases. The sequenced sample consisted of peripheral blood. This receptor was obtained from a young woman with acute or convalescent COVID-19. The CDR3 protein is CASSQESRGSGVAFF. CDR3 in DNA: TGCGCCAGCAGCCAAGAAAGTCGAGGGTCGGGGGTAGCTTTCTTT.